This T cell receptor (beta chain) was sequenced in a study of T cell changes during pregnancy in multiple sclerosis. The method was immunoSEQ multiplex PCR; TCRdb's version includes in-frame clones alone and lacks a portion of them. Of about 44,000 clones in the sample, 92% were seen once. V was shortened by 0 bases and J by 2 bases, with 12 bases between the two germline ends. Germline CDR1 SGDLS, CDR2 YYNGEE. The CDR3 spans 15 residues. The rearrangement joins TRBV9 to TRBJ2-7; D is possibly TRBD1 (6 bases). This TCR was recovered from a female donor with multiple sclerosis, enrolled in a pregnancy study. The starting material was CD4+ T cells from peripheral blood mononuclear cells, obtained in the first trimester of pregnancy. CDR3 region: CASSVGGQPAYEQYF. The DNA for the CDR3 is TGTGCCAGCAGCGTAGGAGGACAGCCGGCCTACGAGCAGTACTTC. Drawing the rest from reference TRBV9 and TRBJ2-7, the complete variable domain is DSGVTQTPKHLITATGQRVTLRCSPRSGDLSVYWYQQSLDQGLQFLIQYYNGEERAKGNILERFSAQQFPDLHSELNLSSLELGDSALYFCASSVGGQPAYEQYFGPGTRLTVT.